The 13 T cell receptor beta chains given below trace back to one sample, sequenced in a study of human T cells and chemical hapten exposure. This sample's time point: patch test 1, 2 weeks after DPC sensitization. This sample's treatment: therapeutic diphenylcyclopropenone sensitization with weekly scalp DPC. One entry per CDR3 protein results from TCRdb running MiXCR on the RACE reads. The table has fewer than 500,000 distinct CDR3 sequences, more than 4.5% seen once. The source was whole blood, collected in connection with sensitization to the hapten diphenylcyclopropenone (DPC). Receptor source: a woman aged 45 to 65 with alopecia areata. Some clones in this sample may be carry-over from other donors' samples.

This clonotype was seen at least ten times. The rearrangement links TRBV5-6 to TRBJ1-2; D ambiguous. The CDR3 spans 12 residues. Trimming took off 1 base at V and 5 bases at J, with 6 bases between the two ends. Germline V gene lookup returns CDR1 SGHDT and CDR2 YYEEEE. The CDR3 DNA is TGTGCCAGCAGCTTGAACGAATATGGCTACACCTTC. It codes for CASSLNEYGYTF.

This clonotype was seen ten or more times. The chain joins TRBV6-6 to TRBJ1-4; TRBD1 matches 7 bases. The germline V gene has CDR1 MNHNY and CDR2 SVGAGI (reference sequence). The CDR3 is 13 residues long. V trimming: 8 bases; J trimming: 8 bases; junction bases outside the gene matches: 8. The CDR3 spells CASGETGPEKLFF. CDR3 bases: TGTGCCAGCGGTGAGACAGGGCCAGAAAAACTGTTTTTT.

The sample holds many counts of this clonotype. The rearrangement links TRBV20-1 to TRBJ2-4; tentative D call: TRBD1 (5 bases). CDR3 length equals 13 residues. The germline gives CDR1 DFQATT, CDR2 SNEGSKA (reference sequence). V lost 8 bases and J 3 bases, leaving 14 bases between the germline ends. The CDR3 here is CSIRGRGKNIQYF. CDR3 coding DNA: TGCAGTATAAGGGGAAGGGGCAAAAACATTCAGTACTTC.

The sample holds many counts of this clonotype. This chain uses TRBV29-1 with TRBJ2-1; D unresolved. The CDR3 is 12 residues long. Trimming left V 1 base short and J 4 bases short, with 5 bases between. Germline assignment: CDR1 SQVTM and CDR2 ANQGSEA. CDR3 sequence reads: CSVEGRYNEQFF. The CDR3 region has the DNA TGCAGCGTTGAAGGTAGATACAATGAGCAGTTCTTC.

The chain couples TRBV12-3 or TRBV12-4 to TRBJ2-3; D perhaps matches TRBD1 (5 bases). The CDR3 runs to 17 residues. Trimming pared 2 bases from V and 1 base from J, leaving 16 bases between. The CDR3 nucleotides are TGTGCCAGCAGTTTAAGGGGCAGGTGGCTAGGCACAGATACGCAGTATTTT. Translation gives CASSLRGRWLGTDTQYF.

This clonotype was detected ten times or more. The chain joins TRBV29-1 to TRBJ1-1; D ambiguous. The germline gives CDR1 SQVTM, CDR2 ANQGSEA. CDR3 length: 11 amino acids. V lost 4 bases, J lost 1 base, and 4 bases lay in between. CDR3 protein: CSVGENTEAFF. For the CDR3, the DNA is TGCAGCGTTGGGGAGAACACTGAAGCTTTCTTT.

This clonotype has at least ten counts. This chain joins TRBV28 and TRBJ2-1; 9 bases align to TRBD1. Germline V CDR1 and CDR2: MDHEN, SYDVKM. This CDR3 contains 14 residues. V lost 6 bases to trimming and J lost 8 bases; unmatched junction nucleotides: 8. CDR3 nucleotides: TGTGCCAGCAGACCGGGACAGGGAATTCATGAGCAGTTCTTC. This sequence encodes CASRPGQGIHEQFF.

The rearrangement joins TRBV12-3 or TRBV12-4 to TRBJ2-7; a weak D match, TRBD2 (6 bases). Trimming shortened V by 3 bases and J by 3 bases, and 12 bases separated the two germline ends. This CDR3 has 14 residues. The CDR3 is CASSLAGPIYEQYF. In DNA, the CDR3 is TGTGCCAGCAGTTTGGCGGGACCGATCTACGAGCAGTACTTC.

Ten or more counts support this clonotype. This chain links TRBV5-1 with TRBJ2-7; 11 bases line up with TRBD1. The germline gives CDR1 SGHRS, CDR2 YFSETQ. The CDR3 sequence is 16 residues long. V was pared by 3 bases and J by 5 bases, with 10 bases of the junction left unmatched. The CDR3 nucleotides read TGCGCCAGCAGCTCCCAGGTCCGGACAGGGGGCGACGAGCAGTACTTC. It yields the protein CASSSQVRTGGDEQYF.

This clonotype was observed a few times. The chain links TRBV7-3 to TRBJ1-1; D ambiguous. Trimming cost V 4 bases and J 0 bases, with 6 bases left between them. The germline CDR1 and CDR2 sequences are SGHTA and FQGTGA. This CDR3 spans 13 amino acids. CDR3 residues: CASSWTLNTEAFF. The CDR3 DNA follows: TGTGCCAGCAGCTGGACCCTGAACACTGAAGCTTTCTTT.

This clonotype was counted between two and nine times. This chain connects TRBV7-9 to TRBJ1-1; D ambiguous. The V gene lost 5 bases and the J gene lost 11 bases, with 6 bases spanning the gap. CDR1 SEHNR and CDR2 FQNEAQ come from the germline V gene (reference sequence). This CDR3 region has 9 residues. The CDR3 sequence: CASSLYAFF. The DNA for the CDR3 is TGTGCCAGCAGCCTCTACGCTTTCTTT.

This clonotype was recorded a few times. The chain has TRBV3-1 and TRBJ1-2, with D hard to call. Trimming removed 1 base from V and 3 bases from J, with 9 bases in between. Germline V gene lookup returns CDR1 LGHDT and CDR2 YNNKEL (reference sequence). The CDR3 extends over 14 amino acids. CDR3 sequence: CASSQGTYHYGYTF. The CDR3 DNA follows: TGTGCCAGCAGCCAAGGGACCTACCACTATGGCTACACCTTC.

There are many counts of this clonotype. This chain connects TRBV30 to TRBJ2-7; possibly TRBD2 for D (7 bases). From germline, CDR1 is GTSNPN and CDR2 SVGIG (reference sequence). V was shortened by 1 base and J by 2 bases, with 12 bases between the two germline ends. The CDR3 covers 14 residues. CDR3 in amino acids: CAWSGGGSPYEQYF. The CDR3 DNA sequence: TGTGCCTGGAGTGGGGGGGGCTCCCCCTACGAGCAGTACTTC.